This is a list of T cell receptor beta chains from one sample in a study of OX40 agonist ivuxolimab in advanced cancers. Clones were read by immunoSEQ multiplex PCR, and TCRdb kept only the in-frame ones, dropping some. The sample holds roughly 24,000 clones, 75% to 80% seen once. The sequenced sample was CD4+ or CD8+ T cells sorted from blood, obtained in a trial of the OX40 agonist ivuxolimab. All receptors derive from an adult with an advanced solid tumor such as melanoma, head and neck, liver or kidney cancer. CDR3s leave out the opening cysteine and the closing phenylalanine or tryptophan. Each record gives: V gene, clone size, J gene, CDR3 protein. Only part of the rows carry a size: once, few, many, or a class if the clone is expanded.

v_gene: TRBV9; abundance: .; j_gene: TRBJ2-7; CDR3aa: ASSGKAGAYEQY
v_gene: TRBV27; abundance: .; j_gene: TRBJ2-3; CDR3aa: ASSLSHERFSTDTQY
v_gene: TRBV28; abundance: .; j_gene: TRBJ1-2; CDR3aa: ASSSSGQKFYGYT
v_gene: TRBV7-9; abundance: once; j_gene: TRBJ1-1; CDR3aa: ASSALTGVNTEAF
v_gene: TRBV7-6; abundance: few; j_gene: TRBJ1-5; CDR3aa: ASSPGGLRPQH
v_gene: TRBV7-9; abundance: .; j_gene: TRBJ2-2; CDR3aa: ASAWAITGELF
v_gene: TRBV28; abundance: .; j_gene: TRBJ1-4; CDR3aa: ASSTGPPRGLSEKLF
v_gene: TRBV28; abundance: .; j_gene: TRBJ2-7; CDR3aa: ASRGLAHYEQY
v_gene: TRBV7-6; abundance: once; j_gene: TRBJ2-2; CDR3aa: ASSNTGELF
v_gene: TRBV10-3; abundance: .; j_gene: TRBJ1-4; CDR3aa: AISEGTSATNEKLF
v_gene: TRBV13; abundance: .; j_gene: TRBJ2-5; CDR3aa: ASSASGTGEETQY
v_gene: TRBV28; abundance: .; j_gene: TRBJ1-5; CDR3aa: ASSLDRGSNQPQH
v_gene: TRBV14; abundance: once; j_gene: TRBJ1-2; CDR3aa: ASSPGAVYYGYT
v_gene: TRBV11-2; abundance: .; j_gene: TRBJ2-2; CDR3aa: ASERGTGELF
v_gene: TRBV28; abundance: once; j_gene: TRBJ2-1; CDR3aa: ASSQQSEQF
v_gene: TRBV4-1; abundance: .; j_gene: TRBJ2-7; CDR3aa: ASSQEADRGYEQY
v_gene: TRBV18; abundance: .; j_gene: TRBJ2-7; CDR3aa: ASSPQGQGAYEQY
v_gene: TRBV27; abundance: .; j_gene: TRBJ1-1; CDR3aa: ASSINRGTEAF
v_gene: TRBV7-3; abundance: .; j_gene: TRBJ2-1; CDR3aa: ASSLTSFRDSSSYNEQF
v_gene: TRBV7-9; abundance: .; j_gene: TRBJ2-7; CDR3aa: ASSGWSGGAYEQY
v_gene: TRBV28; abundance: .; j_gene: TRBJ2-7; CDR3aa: ASSLDRGPYEQY
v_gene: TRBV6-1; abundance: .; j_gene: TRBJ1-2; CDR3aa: ASSSGTASYGYT
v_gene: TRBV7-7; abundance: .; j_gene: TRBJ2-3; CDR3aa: ASSSGLASTDTQY
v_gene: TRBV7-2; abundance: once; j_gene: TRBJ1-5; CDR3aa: ASSLDIRGSNQPQH
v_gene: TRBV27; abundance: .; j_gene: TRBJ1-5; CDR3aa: ASSLFEGANQPQH
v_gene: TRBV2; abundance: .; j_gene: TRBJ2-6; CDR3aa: ASSEYGSGANVLT
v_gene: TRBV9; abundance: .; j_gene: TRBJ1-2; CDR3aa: ASSHRVSGYT
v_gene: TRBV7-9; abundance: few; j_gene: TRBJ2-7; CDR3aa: ASSLTGPRLSYEQY
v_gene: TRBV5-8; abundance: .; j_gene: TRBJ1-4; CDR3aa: ASSLSGTTWGKLF
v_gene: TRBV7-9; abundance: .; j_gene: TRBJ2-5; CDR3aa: AGDRGQETQY
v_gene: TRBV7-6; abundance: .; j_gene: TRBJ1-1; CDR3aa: ASSDPRGMNTEAF
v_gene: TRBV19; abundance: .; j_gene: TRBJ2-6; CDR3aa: ASSPVAGANVLT
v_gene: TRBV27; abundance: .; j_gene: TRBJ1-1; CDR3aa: ASSPILSTEAF
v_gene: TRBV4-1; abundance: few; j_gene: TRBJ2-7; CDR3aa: ASSQAAGGYEQY
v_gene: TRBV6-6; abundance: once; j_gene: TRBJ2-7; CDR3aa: ASSYEGSSSYEQY
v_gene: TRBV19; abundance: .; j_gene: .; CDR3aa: ASSPRPLAGLSYEQY
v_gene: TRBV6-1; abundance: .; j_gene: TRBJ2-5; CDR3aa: ASSEGETQY
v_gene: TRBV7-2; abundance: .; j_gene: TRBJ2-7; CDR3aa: ASSPGFTYEQY
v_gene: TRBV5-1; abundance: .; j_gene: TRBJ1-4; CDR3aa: ASSLSLGVNEKLF
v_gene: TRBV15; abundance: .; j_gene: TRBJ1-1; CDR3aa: ATSSPSGQNTEAF
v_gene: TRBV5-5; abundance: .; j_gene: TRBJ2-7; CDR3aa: ASSWDRDNLDEQY
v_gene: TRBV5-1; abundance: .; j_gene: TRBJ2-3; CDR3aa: ASSFSGSTDTQY
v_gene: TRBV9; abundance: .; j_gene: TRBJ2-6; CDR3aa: ASSVKLTGSGANVLT
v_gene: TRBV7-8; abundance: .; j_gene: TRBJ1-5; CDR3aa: ASSFSGAGVVGQPQH
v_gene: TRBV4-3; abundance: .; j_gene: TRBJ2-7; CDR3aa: ASSQAGQSYEQY
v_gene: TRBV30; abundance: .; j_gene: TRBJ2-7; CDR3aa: AWSELASPLEQY
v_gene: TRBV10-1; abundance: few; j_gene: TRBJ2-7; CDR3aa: ASSGELGQGAHEQY
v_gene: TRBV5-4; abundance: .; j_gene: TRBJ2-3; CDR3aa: ASSLAGLAGVNTDTQY
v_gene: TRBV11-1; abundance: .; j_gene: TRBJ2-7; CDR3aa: ASSPTEARGYEQY
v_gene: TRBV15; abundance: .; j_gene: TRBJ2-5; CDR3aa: ATSREGSQETQY
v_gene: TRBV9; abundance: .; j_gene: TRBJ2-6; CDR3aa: ASTAREDGANVLT
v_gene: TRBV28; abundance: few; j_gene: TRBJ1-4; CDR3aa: ASTPEGGPQMNEKLF
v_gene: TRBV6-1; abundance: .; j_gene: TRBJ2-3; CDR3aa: ASVFNPPDTQY
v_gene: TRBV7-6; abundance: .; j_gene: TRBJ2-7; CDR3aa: ASSFGTGTYEQY
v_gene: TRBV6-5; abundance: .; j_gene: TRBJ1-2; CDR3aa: ASSLGRGIGYT
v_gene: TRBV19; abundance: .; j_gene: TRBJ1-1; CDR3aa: ASSKALNTEAF
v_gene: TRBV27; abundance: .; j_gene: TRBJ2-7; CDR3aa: ASSPGLLTYEQY